The 18 T cell receptor beta chains below come from one sample, sequenced in a study of CD8 T cells in ankylosing spondylitis. Using its own MiXCR run on the 5' RACE reads, TCRdb lists one record per CDR3 protein. Found here are 300,000 to 400,000 distinct CDR3 sequences, about 14% of them singletons; the top ten hold 1.1%. The sequenced sample was blood, either unsorted or a sorted T cell fraction (not recorded which). The receptors derive from a male donor with ankylosing spondylitis or in good health (not recorded which).

This chain links TRBV25-1 with TRBJ2-7, with D tentatively TRBD1 (5 bases). The CDR3 runs 14 residues. Trimming removed 7 bases at V and 0 bases at J, with 13 bases between. Germline CDR1 MGHDK, CDR2 SYGVNS. CDR3 in DNA: TGTGCCAGCATGGGTAGGGGCAACTCCTACGAGCAGTACTTC. This encodes CASMGRGNSYEQYF.

This clonotype was counted a few times. J is TRBJ2-1 and V is TRBV25-1; D uncertain. Trimming took 0 bases from V and 2 from J, leaving 11 bases between them. CDR3 length: 16 amino acids. CDR1 is MGHDK, CDR2 SYGVNS, per germline. CDR3 in amino acids: CASSEYMGLTYNEQFF. The DNA of the CDR3 is TGTGCCAGCAGTGAATATATGGGCCTAACCTACAATGAGCAGTTCTTC.

This clonotype has only a few counts. The chain uses TRBV11-2 and TRBJ1-1; 11 positions match TRBD1. This CDR3 contains 14 residues. Germline V lookup: CDR1 SGHAT, CDR2 FQNNGV. Unmatched junction bases numbered 5, after V lost 7 bases and J lost 4 bases. CDR3 sequence: CASNLGQGGTEAFF. The CDR3 DNA reads TGTGCCAGCAACCTGGGACAGGGGGGCACTGAAGCTTTCTTT. Supplemented by reference TRBV11-2 and TRBJ1-1, the full variable domain reads EAGVAQSPRYKIIEKRQSVAFWCNPISGHATLYWYQQILGQGPKLLIQFQNNGVVDDSQLPKDRFSAERLKGVDSTLKIQPAKLEDSAVYLCASNLGQGGTEAFFGQGTRLTVV.

The V gene is TRBV3-1, the J gene TRBJ1-6; 7 bases map to TRBD1. V lost 1 base to trimming and J lost 9 bases; unmatched junction nucleotides: 6. This CDR3 has 15 amino acids. The germline V gene encodes CDR1 LGHDT and CDR2 YNNKEL (reference sequence). CDR3 DNA sequence: TGTGCCAGCAGCCAAGTCCCGGGACAGACTTCACCCCTCCACTTT. It specifies CASSQVPGQTSPLHF.

This clonotype was seen a handful of times. The chain carries TRBV19 and TRBJ1-6, with D possibly being TRBD1 (6 bases). The V and J ends lost 5 bases and 10 bases respectively, with 21 bases between them. Germline assignment: CDR1 LNHDA and CDR2 SQIVND (reference sequence). CDR3 length: 16 residues. The CDR3 bases are TGTGCCAGTAGTCCCGCACCCCGGACAGTTCCGTCACCCCTCCACTTT. This encodes CASSPAPRTVPSPLHF.

This clonotype was picked up a small number of times. CDR3 nucleotides: TGTGCCAGCAGCTTAGATAGATCGGGCGGCAATCAGCCCCAGCATTTT. Protein sequence: CASSLDRSGGNQPQHF. The V and J genes are TRBV7-9 and TRBJ1-5; D remains unclear. This CDR3 is built from 16 residues. Germline V gene lookup returns CDR1 SEHNR and CDR2 FQNEAQ (reference sequence). Between the trimmed V and J ends, which lost 1 base and 2 bases, there was a span of 12 bases.

This clonotype was recorded a few times. The chain links TRBV3-1 to TRBJ2-7; weak D call: TRBD2 (6 bases). Germline CDR1 and CDR2: LGHDT and YNNKEL (reference sequence). The CDR3 is 15 amino acids. V gave up 5 bases and J gave up 1 base, with 15 bases separating them. The CDR3 loop is CASSAPGLSSYEQYF. In nucleotides, the CDR3 is TGTGCCAGCAGCGCACCGGGACTTTCATCCTACGAGCAGTACTTC.

This clonotype came up a few times. The chain carries TRBV20-1 and TRBJ2-3; D may be TRBD1 (6 bases). Germline loops: CDR1 DFQATT, CDR2 SNEGSKA (reference sequence). The length of the CDR3 is 16 residues. The ends were cut back, 3 bases at V and 1 base at J, with 17 bases in the middle. CDR3 region: CSASIPDRSGTDTQYF. The CDR3 DNA follows: TGCAGTGCTAGTATCCCTGACAGGAGCGGCACAGATACGCAGTATTTT.

This clonotype was counted a few times. The chain combines TRBV19 with TRBJ2-3; 8 positions match TRBD2. Germline V lookup: CDR1 LNHDA, CDR2 SQIVND (reference sequence). This CDR3 has 16 amino acids. The J segment lost 5 bases and the V segment lost 3 bases, leaving 10 bases of the junction unmatched. CDR3 region: CASSILTGGPGDTQYF. The CDR3 bases are TGTGCCAGTAGTATCCTCACGGGGGGGCCAGGAGATACGCAGTATTTT.

This clonotype was counted a few times. The chain links TRBV20-1 to TRBJ2-3; D is uncertain. Germline V gene data show CDR1 as DFQATT and CDR2 as SNEGSKA (reference sequence). The CDR3 contains 15 residues. Trimming stripped 5 bases from V and 2 bases from J, with 17 bases between. In DNA, the CDR3 is TGCAGTGCTGGTGGAGAGCCCTATTCCACAGATACGCAGTATTTT. This translates into CSAGGEPYSTDTQYF.

The rearrangement uses TRBV20-1 and TRBJ2-5; D may match TRBD1 or TRBD2 (5 bases each). This CDR3 region has 13 residues. Between the trimmed V and J ends, which lost 2 bases and 2 bases, there was a span of 9 bases. Germline CDR1 and CDR2: DFQATT and SNEGSKA (reference sequence). The CDR3 is CSARWDGQETQYF. Here the CDR3 DNA reads TGCAGTGCTAGATGGGACGGACAAGAGACCCAGTACTTC.

This sequence joins TRBV12-5 and TRBJ2-6; no definite D call. Germline V lookup: CDR1 LGHNT, CDR2 FRNRAP. With 4 bases removed from V and 4 bases from J, the gap between germline ends came to 17 bases. CDR3 length equals 17 residues. CDR3 protein: CASGSSGGSAGANVLTF. In DNA form, the CDR3 reads TGTGCTAGTGGTTCCTCCGGCGGTTCAGCAGGGGCCAACGTCCTGACTTTC.

The table lists this clonotype with a few counts. J is TRBJ2-3 and V is TRBV20-1, with 8 nucleotides matching TRBD2. The CDR3 sequence is 15 residues long. Germline loops: CDR1 DFQATT, CDR2 SNEGSKA (reference sequence). V lost 1 base, J lost 1 base, and 4 bases stayed unmatched. This chain's CDR3 is CSARVLAEGTDTQYF. In nucleotides, the CDR3 is TGCAGTGCTAGAGTACTAGCGGAGGGCACAGATACGCAGTATTTT.

V and J are TRBV12-5 and TRBJ2-5; TRBD1 matches at 10 bases. The CDR3 consists of 15 residues. Trimming at V came to 6 bases and at J to 5 bases, leaving 9 bases not matched to a gene. CDR1 is LGHNT and CDR2 is FRNRAP in the germline V gene. The CDR3 DNA reads TGTGCTAGTGGGCCGGGACAGGGGTTTCGGGAGACCCAGTACTTC. Amino acids: CASGPGQGFRETQYF.

This clonotype was picked up a small number of times. The chain carries TRBV5-1 and TRBJ2-3, with 10 bases that match TRBD2. Germline V gene sequence: CDR1 SGHRS, CDR2 YFSETQ. The V gene end was trimmed by 3 bases and the J gene end by 8 bases; junction bases not matched to a gene: 6. CDR3 length: 14 residues. CDR3 protein: CASSSLAGVGTQYF. The CDR3 DNA reads as TGCGCCAGCAGCTCCCTAGCGGGAGTTGGTACGCAGTATTTT. The complete variable domain, with remaining parts taken from reference TRBV5-1 and TRBJ2-3, reads KAGVTQTPRYLIKTRGQQVTLSCSPISGHRSVSWYQQTPGQGLQFLFEYFSETQRNKGNFPGRFSGRQFSNSRSEMNVSTLELGDSALYLCASSSLAGVGTQYFGPGTRLTVL.

This clonotype has more than one count but fewer than ten. This chain uses TRBV4-1 with TRBJ2-7; 7 bases match TRBD2. Losses at the gene ends were 1 base for V and 2 bases for J; bases not matched to a gene: 8. Per the germline V gene, CDR1 is MGHRA and CDR2 is YSYEKL. The CDR3 runs 16 residues. CDR3 amino acids: CASSQGGGRTPYEQYF. CDR3 bases: TGCGCCAGCAGCCAAGGGGGGGGGAGGACCCCCTACGAGCAGTACTTC.

The chain couples TRBV7-9 to TRBJ2-3, with a weak D call TRBD1 (6 bases). The germline V gene encodes CDR1 SEHNR and CDR2 FQNEAQ (reference sequence). There are 16 residues in the CDR3. Trimming left V 3 bases short and J 2 bases short, with 15 bases between. In DNA form, the CDR3 reads TGTGCCAGCAGCTTGGGGACACCGCCACCCACAGATACGCAGTATTTT. As protein: CASSLGTPPPTDTQYF.

This clonotype was detected a few times. The J gene is TRBJ2-2, the V gene TRBV7-9; 8 nucleotides line up with TRBD1. Trimming cost V 7 bases and J 4 bases; bases outside gene matches: 14. CDR1 is SEHNR, CDR2 FQNEAQ, per germline (reference sequence). The CDR3 runs 17 residues. CDR3 in amino acids: CASTLQGAFDGTGELFF. Here the CDR3 DNA reads TGTGCCAGCACCCTCCAGGGGGCGTTTGACGGCACCGGGGAGCTGTTTTTT. Full variable domain (remainder filled in from reference TRBV7-9 and TRBJ2-2): DTGVSQNPRHKITKRGQNVTFRCDPISEHNRLYWYRQTLGQGPEFLTYFQNEAQLEKSRLLSDRFSAERPKGSFSTLEIQRTEQGDSAMYLCASTLQGAFDGTGELFFGEGSRLTVL.